This note documents a single TCR beta chain sequence. The antigen is not known. These data belong to a study of cytomegalovirus exposure and HLA in healthy donors. Use of 60 Vbeta and 13 Jbeta primers characterized the PCR. The assay was immunoSEQ multiplex PCR, and TCRdb's table has in-frame clones only and misses some. The table for this sample gives approximately 190,000 clones. J gave up 4 bases and V 0 bases, and 5 bases lay outside the gene matches. This CDR3 region has 17 residues. Germline loops: CDR1 LNHNV, CDR2 YYDKDF (reference sequence). Unrecorded immune exposures were likely, despite nominal health at sampling. Whole-study results and caveats: Highly shared sequence variants in one cluster were likely a sequencing artifact. Both high specificity and high sensitivity reportedly marked the classifier's diagnosis of cytomegalovirus status. After further analysis at a later stage, 16,951 TCR beta sequences were associated with HLA alleles at 0.05 false discovery rate.

The material sequenced was PBMCs. V and J are TRBV15 and TRBJ2-5, with 13 bases aligning to TRBD2. The source is a young man in good health and CMV-seronegative. CDR3 sequence reads: CATSREEGLAGIETQYF. In DNA, the CDR3 is TGTGCCACCAGCAGAGAGGAGGGACTAGCGGGGATAGAGACCCAGTACTTC.